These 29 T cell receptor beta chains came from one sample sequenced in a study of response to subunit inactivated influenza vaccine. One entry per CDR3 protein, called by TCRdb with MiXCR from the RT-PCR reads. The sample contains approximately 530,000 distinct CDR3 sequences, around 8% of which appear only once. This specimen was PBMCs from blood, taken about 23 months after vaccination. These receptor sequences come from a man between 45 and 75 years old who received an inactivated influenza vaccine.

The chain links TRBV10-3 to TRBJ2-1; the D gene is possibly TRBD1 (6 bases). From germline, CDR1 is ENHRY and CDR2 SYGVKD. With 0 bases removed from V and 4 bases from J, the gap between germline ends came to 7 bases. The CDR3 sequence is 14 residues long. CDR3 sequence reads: CAISESTGYNEQFF. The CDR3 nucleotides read TGTGCCATCAGTGAGTCTACAGGGTACAATGAGCAGTTCTTC.

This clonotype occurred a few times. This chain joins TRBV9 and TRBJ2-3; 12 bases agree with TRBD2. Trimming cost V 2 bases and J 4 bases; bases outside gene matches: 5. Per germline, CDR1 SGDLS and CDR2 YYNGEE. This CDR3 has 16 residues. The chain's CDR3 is CASSVRLAGVADTQYF. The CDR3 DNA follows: TGTGCCAGCAGCGTTCGACTAGCGGGGGTTGCAGATACGCAGTATTTT.

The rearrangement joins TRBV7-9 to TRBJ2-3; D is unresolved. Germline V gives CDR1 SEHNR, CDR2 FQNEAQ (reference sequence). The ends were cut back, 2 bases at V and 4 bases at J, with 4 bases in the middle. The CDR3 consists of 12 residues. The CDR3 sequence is CASSLTPDTQYF. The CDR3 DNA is TGTGCCAGCAGCTTAACTCCAGATACGCAGTATTTT. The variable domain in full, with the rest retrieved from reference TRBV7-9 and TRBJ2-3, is DTGVSQNPRHKITKRGQNVTFRCDPISEHNRLYWYRQTLGQGPEFLTYFQNEAQLEKSRLLSDRFSAERPKGSFSTLEIQRTEQGDSAMYLCASSLTPDTQYFGPGTRLTVL.

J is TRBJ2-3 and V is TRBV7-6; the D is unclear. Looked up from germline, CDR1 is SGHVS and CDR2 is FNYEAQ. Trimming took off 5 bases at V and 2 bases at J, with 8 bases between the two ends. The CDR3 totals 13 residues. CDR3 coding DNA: TGTGCCAGCAGCCCCACCTTCACAGATACGCAGTATTTT. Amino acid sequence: CASSPTFTDTQYF.

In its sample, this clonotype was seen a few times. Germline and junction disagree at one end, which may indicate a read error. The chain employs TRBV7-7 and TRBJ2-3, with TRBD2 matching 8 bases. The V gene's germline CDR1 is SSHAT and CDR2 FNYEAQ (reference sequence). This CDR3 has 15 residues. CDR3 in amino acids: CASSRGGRGTDTQYF. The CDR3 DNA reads TGTGCTAGCAGCCGGGGGGGCCGGGGCACAGATACGCAGTATTTT.

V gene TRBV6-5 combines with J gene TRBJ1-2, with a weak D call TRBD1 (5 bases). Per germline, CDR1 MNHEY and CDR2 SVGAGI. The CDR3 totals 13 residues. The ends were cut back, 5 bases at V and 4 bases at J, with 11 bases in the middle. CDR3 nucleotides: TGTGCCAGCAGTAACACAGGAGTCTATGGCTACACCTTC. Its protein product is CASSNTGVYGYTF.

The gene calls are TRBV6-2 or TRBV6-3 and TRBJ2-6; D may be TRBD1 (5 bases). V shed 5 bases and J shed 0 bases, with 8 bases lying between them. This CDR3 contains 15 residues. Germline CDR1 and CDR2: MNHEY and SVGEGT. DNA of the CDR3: TGTGCCAGCAGTCACAGGAGCTCTGGGGCCAACGTCCTGACTTTC. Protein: CASSHRSSGANVLTF.

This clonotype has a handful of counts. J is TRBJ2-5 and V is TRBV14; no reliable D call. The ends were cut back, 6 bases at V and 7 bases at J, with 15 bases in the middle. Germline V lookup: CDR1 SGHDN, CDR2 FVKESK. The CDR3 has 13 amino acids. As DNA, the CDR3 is TGTGCCAGCAGTCCGGGCTCGTCCGGGACCCAGTACTTC. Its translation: CASSPGSSGTQYF.

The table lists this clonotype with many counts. The CDR3, as DNA: TGTGCCAGCAGCGGGACTAGCGGGGGGCGGGAGACCCAGTACTTC. Its protein is CASSGTSGGRETQYF. This chain links TRBV9 with TRBJ2-5, with TRBD2 matching over 14 bases. The germline V gene has CDR1 SGDLS and CDR2 YYNGEE. V shed 3 bases and J 5 bases; nucleotides not matched to a gene: 3. The CDR3 totals 15 residues.

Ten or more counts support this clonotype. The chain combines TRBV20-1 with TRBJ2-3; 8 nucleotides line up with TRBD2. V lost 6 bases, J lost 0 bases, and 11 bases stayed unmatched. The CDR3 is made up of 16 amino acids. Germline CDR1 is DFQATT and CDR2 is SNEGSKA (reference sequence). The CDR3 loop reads CSAMGLVLASTDTQYF. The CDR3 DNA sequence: TGCAGTGCAATGGGACTAGTGCTTGCTAGCACAGATACGCAGTATTTT.

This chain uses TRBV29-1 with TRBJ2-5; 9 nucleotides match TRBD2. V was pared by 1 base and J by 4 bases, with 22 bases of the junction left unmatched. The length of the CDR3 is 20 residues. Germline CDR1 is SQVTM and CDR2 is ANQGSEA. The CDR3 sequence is CSVEGVGGASSGAQGETQYF. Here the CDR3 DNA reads TGCAGCGTTGAAGGCGTGGGGGGTGCCTCTAGCGGGGCACAGGGAGAGACCCAGTACTTC.

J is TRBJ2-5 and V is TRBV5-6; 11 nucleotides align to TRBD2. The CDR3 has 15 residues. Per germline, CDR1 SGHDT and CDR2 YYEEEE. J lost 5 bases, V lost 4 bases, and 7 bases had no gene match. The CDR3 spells CASSPPTSGVETQYF. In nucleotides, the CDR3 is TGTGCCAGCAGCCCGCCGACTAGCGGGGTGGAGACCCAGTACTTC. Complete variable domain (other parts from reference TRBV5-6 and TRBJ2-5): DAGVTQSPTHLIKTRGQQVTLRCSPKSGHDTVSWYQQALGQGPQFIFQYYEEEERQRGNFPDRFSGHQFPNYSSELNVNALLLGDSALYLCASSPPTSGVETQYFGPGTRLLVL.

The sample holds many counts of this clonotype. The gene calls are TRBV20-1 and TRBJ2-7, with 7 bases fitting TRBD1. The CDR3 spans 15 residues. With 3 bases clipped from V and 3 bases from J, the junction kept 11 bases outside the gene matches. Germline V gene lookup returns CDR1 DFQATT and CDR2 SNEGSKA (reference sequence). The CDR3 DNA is TGCAGTGCTAGGCTTACAGGGGACCTTGGCTACGAGCAGTACTTC. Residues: CSARLTGDLGYEQYF.

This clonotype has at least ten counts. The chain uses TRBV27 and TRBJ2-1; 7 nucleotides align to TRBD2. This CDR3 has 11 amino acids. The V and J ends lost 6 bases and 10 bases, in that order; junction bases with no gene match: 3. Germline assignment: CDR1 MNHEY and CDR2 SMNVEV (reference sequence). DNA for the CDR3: TGTGCCAGCAGCTATAGCGGGGAGCAGTTCTTC. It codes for CASSYSGEQFF.

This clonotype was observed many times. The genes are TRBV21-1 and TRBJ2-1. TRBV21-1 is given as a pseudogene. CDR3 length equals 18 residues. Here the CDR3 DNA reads TGTGCCAGCAGCAAAGCCGTACCGGACAGGAAATCCTACAATGAGCAGTTCTTC. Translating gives CASSKAVPDRKSYNEQFF.

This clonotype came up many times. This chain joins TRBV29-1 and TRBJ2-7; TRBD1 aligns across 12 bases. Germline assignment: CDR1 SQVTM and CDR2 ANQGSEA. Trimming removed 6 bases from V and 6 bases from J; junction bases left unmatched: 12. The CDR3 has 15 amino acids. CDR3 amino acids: CSVKTGTGGVGEQYF. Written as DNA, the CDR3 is TGCAGCGTGAAAACCGGGACAGGGGGCGTCGGCGAGCAGTACTTC.

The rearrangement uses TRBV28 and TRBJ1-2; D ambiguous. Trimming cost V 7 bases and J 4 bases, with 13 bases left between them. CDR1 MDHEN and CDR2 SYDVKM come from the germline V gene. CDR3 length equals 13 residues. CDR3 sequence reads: CASTVGQTYGYTF. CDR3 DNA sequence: TGTGCCAGCACGGTCGGGCAAACCTATGGCTACACCTTC.

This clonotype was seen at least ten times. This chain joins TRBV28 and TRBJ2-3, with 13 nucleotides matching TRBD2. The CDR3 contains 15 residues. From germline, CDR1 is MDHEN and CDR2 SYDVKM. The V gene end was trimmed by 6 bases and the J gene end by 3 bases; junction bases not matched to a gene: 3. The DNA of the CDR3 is TGTGCCAGCAGCAAACTAGCGGGAGGGACAGATACGCAGTATTTT. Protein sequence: CASSKLAGGTDTQYF.

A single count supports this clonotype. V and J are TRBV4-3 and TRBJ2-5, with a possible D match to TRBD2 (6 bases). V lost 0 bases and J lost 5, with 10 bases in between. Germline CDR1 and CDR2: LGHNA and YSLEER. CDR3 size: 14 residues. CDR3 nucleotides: TGCGCCAGCAGCCAAGATGCTAGCGTGGAGACCCAGTACTTC. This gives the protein CASSQDASVETQYF.

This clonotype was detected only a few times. CDR3 DNA: TGTGCCAGCAGTCTCACTGTGAGAACCGACTATGGCTACACCTTC. Its protein product is CASSLTVRTDYGYTF. The rearrangement uses TRBV27 and TRBJ1-2; D gene uncertain. This CDR3 comprises 15 residues. Deletions cut 5 bases from V and 3 bases from J, with 16 bases between. CDR1 MNHEY and CDR2 SMNVEV come from the germline V gene (reference sequence).

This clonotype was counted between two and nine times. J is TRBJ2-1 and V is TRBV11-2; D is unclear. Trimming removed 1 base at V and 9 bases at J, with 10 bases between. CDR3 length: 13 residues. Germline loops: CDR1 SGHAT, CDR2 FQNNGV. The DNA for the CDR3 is TGTGCCAGCAGCTTAGGTCGAGGAGCTGAGCAGTTCTTC. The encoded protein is CASSLGRGAEQFF.

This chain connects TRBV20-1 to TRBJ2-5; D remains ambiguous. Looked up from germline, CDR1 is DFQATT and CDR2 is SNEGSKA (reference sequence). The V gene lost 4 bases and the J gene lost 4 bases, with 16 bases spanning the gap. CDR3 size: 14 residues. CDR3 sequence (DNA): TGCAGTGCTAACCCTACGGGTGGCGCAGAGACCCAGTACTTC. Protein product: CSANPTGGAETQYF.

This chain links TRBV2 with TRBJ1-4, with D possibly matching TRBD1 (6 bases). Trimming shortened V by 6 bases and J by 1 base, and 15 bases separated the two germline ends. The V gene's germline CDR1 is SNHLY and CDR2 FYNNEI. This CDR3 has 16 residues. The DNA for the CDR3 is TGTGCCAGCAGAGTGCTCCAGGGGTTAACTAATGAAAAACTGTTTTTT. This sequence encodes CASRVLQGLTNEKLFF.

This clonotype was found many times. CDR3 sequence (DNA): TGTGCCAGCAGTACACGTTCGGCTACCTCCTACAATGAGCAGTTCTTC. Residues: CASSTRSATSYNEQFF. The chain has TRBV28 and TRBJ2-1; no definite D call. V was pared by 5 bases and J by 0 bases, with 14 bases between. Germline CDR1 is MDHEN and CDR2 is SYDVKM. The CDR3 has 16 amino acids.

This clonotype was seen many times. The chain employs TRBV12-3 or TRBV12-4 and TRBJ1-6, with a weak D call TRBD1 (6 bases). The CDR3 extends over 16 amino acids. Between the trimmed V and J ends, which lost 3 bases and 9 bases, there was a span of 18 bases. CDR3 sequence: CASSFDLGAGGSPLHF. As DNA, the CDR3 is TGTGCCAGCAGTTTTGACCTGGGGGCTGGTGGTTCACCCCTCCACTTT.

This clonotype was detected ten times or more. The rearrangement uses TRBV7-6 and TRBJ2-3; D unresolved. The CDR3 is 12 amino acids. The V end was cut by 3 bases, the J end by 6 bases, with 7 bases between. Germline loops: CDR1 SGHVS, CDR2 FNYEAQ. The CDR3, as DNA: TGTGCCAGCAGCTTGTTGCGTGATACGCAGTATTTT. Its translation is CASSLLRDTQYF.

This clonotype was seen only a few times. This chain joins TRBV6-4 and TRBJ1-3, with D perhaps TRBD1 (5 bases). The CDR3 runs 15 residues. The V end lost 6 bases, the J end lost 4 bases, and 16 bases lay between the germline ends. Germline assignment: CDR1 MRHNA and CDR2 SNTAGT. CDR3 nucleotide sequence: TGTGCCAGCAGCGTGACCGGGGCTCCGGGAAACACCATATATTTT. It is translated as CASSVTGAPGNTIYF.

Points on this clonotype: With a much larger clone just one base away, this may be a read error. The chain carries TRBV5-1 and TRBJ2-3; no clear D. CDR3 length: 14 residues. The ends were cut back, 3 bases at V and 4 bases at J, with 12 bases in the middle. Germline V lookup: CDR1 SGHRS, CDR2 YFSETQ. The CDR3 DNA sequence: TGCGCCAGCAGCTCCGTGGACCATGCAGATACGCAGTATTTT. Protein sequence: CASSSVDHADTQYF.

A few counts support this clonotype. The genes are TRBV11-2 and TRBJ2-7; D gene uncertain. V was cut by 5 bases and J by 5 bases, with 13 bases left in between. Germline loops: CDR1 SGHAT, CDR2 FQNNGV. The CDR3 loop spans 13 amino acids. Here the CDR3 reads CASSPGPDHEQYF. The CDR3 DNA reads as TGTGCCAGCAGCCCGGGCCCTGACCACGAGCAGTACTTC. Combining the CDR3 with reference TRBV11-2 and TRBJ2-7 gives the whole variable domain EAGVAQSPRYKIIEKRQSVAFWCNPISGHATLYWYQQILGQGPKLLIQFQNNGVVDDSQLPKDRFSAERLKGVDSTLKIQPAKLEDSAVYLCASSPGPDHEQYFGPGTRLTVT.